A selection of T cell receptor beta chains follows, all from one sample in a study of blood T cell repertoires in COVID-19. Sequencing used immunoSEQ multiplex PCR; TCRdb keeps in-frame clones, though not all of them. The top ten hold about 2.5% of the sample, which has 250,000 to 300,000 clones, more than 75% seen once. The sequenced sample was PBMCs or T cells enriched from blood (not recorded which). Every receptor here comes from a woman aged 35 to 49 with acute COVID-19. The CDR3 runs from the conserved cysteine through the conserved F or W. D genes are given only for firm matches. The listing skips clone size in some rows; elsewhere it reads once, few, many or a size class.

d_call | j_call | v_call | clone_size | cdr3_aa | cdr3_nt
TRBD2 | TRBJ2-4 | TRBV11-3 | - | CPTKRSRAGEVIQYF | TGCCCCACGAAGAGAAGCCGCGCGGGAGAGGTCATTCAGTACTTC
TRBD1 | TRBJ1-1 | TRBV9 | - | CASSFRTGAMAEAFF | TGTGCCAGCAGCTTCCGGACAGGGGCAATGGCTGAAGCTTTCTTT
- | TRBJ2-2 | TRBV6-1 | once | CASSEPFGGNTGELFF | TGTGCCAGCAGTGAGCCGTTTGGAGGGAACACCGGGGAGCTGTTTTTT
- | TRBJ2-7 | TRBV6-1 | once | CASSEAAQGADEQYF | TGTGCCAGCAGTGAAGCGGCACAGGGAGCTGACGAGCAGTACTTC
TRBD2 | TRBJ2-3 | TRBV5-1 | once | CASSRGVMSGDADTQYF | TGCGCCAGCAGCCGGGGGGTTATGAGCGGCGATGCGGATACGCAGTATTTT
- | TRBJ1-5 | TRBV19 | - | CASSVDSNQPQHF | TGTGCCAGTAGTGTGGACAGTAATCAGCCCCAGCATTTT
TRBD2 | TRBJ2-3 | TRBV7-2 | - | CASSLVAGGVSTDTQYF | TGTGCCAGCAGCTTAGTCGCTGGGGGGGTTAGCACAGATACGCAGTATTTT
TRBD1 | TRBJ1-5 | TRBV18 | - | CASSPGTGGRGNQPQHF | TGTGCCAGCTCACCCGGGACAGGGGGACGAGGCAATCAGCCCCAGCATTTT
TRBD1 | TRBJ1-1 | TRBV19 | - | CASSRGDRGRLGTEAFF | TGTGCCAGTAGTAGGGGGGACAGGGGGCGCCTCGGCACTGAAGCTTTCTTT
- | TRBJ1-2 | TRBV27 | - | CASSLTGASGYTF | TGTGCCAGCAGCCTGACAGGTGCTAGCGGCTACACCTTC
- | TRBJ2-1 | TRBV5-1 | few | CASCSVQGYNEQFF | TGCGCCAGCTGCAGCGTTCAAGGCTACAATGAGCAGTTCTTC
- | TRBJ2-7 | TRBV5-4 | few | CASSARGGRSYEQYF | TGTGCCAGCAGCGCCCGCGGGGGCCGCTCCTACGAGCAGTACTTC
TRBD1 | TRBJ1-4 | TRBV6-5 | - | CASSSGTGNEKLFF | TGTGCCAGCAGCTCCGGGACAGGGAATGAAAAACTGTTTTTT
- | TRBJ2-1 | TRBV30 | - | CAWSVLGTGFGGGSSNREQFF | TGTGCCTGGAGTGTACTTGGGACAGGGTTCGGGGGGGGTTCCTCCAATCGGGAGCAGTTCTTC